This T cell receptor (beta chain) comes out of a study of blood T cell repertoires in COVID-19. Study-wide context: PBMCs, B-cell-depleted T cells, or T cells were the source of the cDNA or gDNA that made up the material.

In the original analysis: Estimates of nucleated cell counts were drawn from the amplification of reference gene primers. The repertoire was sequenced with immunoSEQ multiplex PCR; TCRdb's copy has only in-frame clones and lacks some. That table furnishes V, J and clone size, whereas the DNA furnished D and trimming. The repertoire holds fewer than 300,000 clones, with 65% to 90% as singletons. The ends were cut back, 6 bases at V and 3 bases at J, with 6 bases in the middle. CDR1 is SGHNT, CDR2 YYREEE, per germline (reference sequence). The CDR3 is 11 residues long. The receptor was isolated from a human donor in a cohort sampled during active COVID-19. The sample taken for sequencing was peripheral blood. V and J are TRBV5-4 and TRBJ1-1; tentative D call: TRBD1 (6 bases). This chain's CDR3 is CASKGDTEAFF. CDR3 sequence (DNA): TGTGCCAGCAAGGGGGACACTGAAGCTTTCTTT. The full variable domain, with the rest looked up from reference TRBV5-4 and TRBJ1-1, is ETGVTQSPTHLIKTRGQQVTLRCSSQSGHNTVSWYQQALGQGPQFIFQYYREEENGRGNFPPRFSGLQFPNYSSELNVNALELDDSALYLCASKGDTEAFFGQGTRLTVV.